This passage covers 2 T cell receptor beta chains from one sample sequenced in a study of cytomegalovirus exposure and HLA in healthy donors. A multiplex PCR was run with 60 Vbeta primers and 13 Jbeta primers. Sequencing was performed with immunoSEQ multiplex PCR; in TCRdb, only in-frame clones are kept and a portion is missing. The sample has under 200,000 clones; roughly 83% are singletons. The sample taken for sequencing was PBMCs. Receptors were obtained from a boy under 10 years old in good health and CMV-seronegative.

The V gene is TRBV4-2, the J gene TRBJ1-3; TRBD1 might be the D (6 bases). From germline, CDR1 is LGHNA and CDR2 YNFKEQ. V was pared by 0 bases and J by 2 bases, with 11 bases between. There are 16 residues in the CDR3. As DNA, the CDR3 is TGTGCCAGCAGCCAAGATCGGGCAGGGGCTGGAAACACCATATATTTT. This encodes CASSQDRAGAGNTIYF.

This clone came up a few times. At the DNA level, this CDR3 is encoded by other sequences in the same sample as well. The rearrangement uses TRBV11-2 and TRBJ2-5; 12 bases map to TRBD2. The germline V gene has CDR1 SGHAT and CDR2 FQNNGV. With 1 base clipped from V and 3 bases from J, the junction kept 3 bases outside the gene matches. This CDR3 is built from 16 residues. The CDR3 DNA reads as TGTGCCAGCAGCTTAGTCCGACTAGCGGGAGAAGAGACCCAGTACTTC. Protein: CASSLVRLAGEETQYF.